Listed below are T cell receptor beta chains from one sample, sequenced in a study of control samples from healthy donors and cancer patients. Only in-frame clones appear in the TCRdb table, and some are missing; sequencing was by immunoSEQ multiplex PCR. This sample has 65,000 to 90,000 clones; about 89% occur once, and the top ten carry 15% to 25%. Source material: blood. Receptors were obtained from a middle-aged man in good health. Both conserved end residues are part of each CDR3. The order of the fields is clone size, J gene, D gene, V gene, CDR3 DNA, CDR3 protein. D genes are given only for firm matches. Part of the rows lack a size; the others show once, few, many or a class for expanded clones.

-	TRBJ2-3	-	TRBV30	TGTGCCTGGAGCGGGAGCACAGATACGCAGTATTTT	CAWSGSTDTQYF
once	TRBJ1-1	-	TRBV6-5	TGTGCCAGTCAACAGGGCTTGAACACTGAAGCTTTCTTT	CASQQGLNTEAFF
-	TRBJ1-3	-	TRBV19	TGTGCCAGCGTTCCGGGGCAAACTTCTGGAAACACCATATATTTT	CASVPGQTSGNTIYF
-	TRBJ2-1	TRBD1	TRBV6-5	TGTGCCAGCAGTTTGACAGGGGGCTCCTCCTACAATGAGCAGTTCTTC	CASSLTGGSSYNEQFF
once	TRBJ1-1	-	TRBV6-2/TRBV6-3	TGTGCCAGCAGTTACCGGTACACTGAAGCTTTCTTT	CASSYRYTEAFF
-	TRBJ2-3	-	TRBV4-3	TGCGCCAGCAGCCAACTCAATACTGGACGAGGGCACGATACGCAGTATTTT	CASSQLNTGRGHDTQYF
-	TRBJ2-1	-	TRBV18	TGTGCCAGCTCACCACCGGGGTTTACGCACAATGAGCAGTTCTTC	CASSPPGFTHNEQFF
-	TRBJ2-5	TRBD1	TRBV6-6	TGTGCCAGCAGTTGGACAGGGTGGGAGACCCAGTACTTC	CASSWTGWETQYF
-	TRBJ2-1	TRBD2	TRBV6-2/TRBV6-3	TGTGCCAGCAGTCTAGCGGGGGGAATCAATGAGCAGTTCTTC	CASSLAGGINEQFF
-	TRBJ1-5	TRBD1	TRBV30	TGTGCCTGGAGTACAGGGGATGGTCAGCCCCAGCATTTT	CAWSTGDGQPQHF
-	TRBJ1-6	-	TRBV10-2	TGCGCCAGCAGTGAAGCGGCGGGCGATTCACCCCTCCACTTT	CASSEAAGDSPLHF
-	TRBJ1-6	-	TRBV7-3	TGTGCCAGCAGCCCCGGGACGCAAAATTCACCCCTCCACTTT	CASSPGTQNSPLHF
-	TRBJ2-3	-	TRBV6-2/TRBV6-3	TGTGCCAGCAGTACCGACAGGAGCACCACAGATACGCAGTATTTT	CASSTDRSTTDTQYF
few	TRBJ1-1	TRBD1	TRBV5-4	TGTGCCAGCAGCTTGGGAGGACAGGGGTGGTGGTTCTTT	CASSLGGQGWWFF
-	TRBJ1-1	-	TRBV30	TGTGCCTGGGATGGACAGTTTGGGAACACTGAAGCTTTCTTT	CAWDGQFGNTEAFF
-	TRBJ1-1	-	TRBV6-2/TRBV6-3	TGTGCCAGCAGTTACTTCGCAAACACTGAAGCTTTCTTT	CASSYFANTEAFF
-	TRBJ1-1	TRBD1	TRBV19	TGTGCCAGTAGTCCGGGACAGGGGATCGGCACTGAAGCTTTCTTT	CASSPGQGIGTEAFF
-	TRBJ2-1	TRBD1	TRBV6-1	TGTGCCAGCAGTGAAGCCTTGGGGACAGGGGGCGATGAGCAGTTCTTC	CASSEALGTGGDEQFF
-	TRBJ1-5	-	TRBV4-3	TGCGCCAGCAGCCAACATCCTAACGGGAATCAGCCCCAGCATTTT	CASSQHPNGNQPQHF
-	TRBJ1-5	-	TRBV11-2	TGTGCCAGCAGGTCCCTCGCAGGTAGCAATCAGCCCCAGCATTTT	CASRSLAGSNQPQHF
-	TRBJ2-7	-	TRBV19	TGTGCCAGTAGTCCCGTCGGGGGTCCCGTGGTTGTCTACGAGCAGTACTTC	CASSPVGGPVVVYEQYF
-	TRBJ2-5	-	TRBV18	TGTGCCAGCTCACGCATTGGGGAGACCCAGTACTTC	CASSRIGETQYF
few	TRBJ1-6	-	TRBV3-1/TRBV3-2	TGTGCCAGCAGCCGCAAGGGTGGCGCAGGGGCAAATTCACCCCTCCACTTT	CASSRKGGAGANSPLHF
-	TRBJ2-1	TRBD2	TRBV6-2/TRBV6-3	TGTGCCAGCAGTTACGATTCTAGCGGGAGAGGAGAGCAGTTCTTC	CASSYDSSGRGEQFF
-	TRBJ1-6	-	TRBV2	TGTGCCAGCAGTGGTCAAGGCTATAATTCACCCCTCCACTTT	CASSGQGYNSPLHF
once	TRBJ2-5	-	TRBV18	TGTGCCAGCTCACCACCGGGTCGAGAGACCCAGTACTTC	CASSPPGRETQYF
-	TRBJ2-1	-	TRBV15	TGTGCCACCAGCAGAGATTTGAATGAGCAGTTCTTC	CATSRDLNEQFF
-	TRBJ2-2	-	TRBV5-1	TGCGCCAGCGCCGGGGAGCTGTTTTTT	CASAGELFF
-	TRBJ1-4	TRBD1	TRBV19	TGTGCCAGTAGTATGACAGGGGGTTACGAAAAACTGTTTTTT	CASSMTGGYEKLFF
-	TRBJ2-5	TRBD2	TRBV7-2	TGTGCCAGCAGCTTACGCGGCGCGCGGACTAGCGGTACCCAAGAGACCCAGTACTTC	CASSLRGARTSGTQETQYF
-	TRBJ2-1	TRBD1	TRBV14	TGTGCCAGCAGCGGACAGGGACCTTACAATGAGCAGTTCTTC	CASSGQGPYNEQFF
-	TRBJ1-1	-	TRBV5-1	TGCGCCAGCAGCTTGGCCCCTCCAGGGACCACTGAAGCTTTCTTT	CASSLAPPGTTEAFF
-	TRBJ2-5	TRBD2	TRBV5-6	TGTGCCAGCAGCTTGATTACTAGCGGGAGGACAAACCAGTACTTC	CASSLITSGRTNQYF
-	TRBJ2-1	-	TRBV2	TGTGCCAGCAGGCTCGGACTATTCGAAGTCTTC	CASRLGLFEVF
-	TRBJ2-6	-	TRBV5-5	TGTGCCAGCAGCTCCCGTACAGGGAGCTCTGGGGCCAACGTCCTGACTTTC	CASSSRTGSSGANVLTF
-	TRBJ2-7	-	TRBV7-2	TGTGCCAGCAGCTTACAGCTAGGGATCTACGAGCAGTACTTC	CASSLQLGIYEQYF
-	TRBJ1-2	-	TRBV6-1	TGTGCCAGCAGCCCCGCGGACGGTTATGGCTACACCTTC	CASSPADGYGYTF
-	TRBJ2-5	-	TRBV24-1	TGTGCCACCAGCCCTTTAGGGGGAGAGGAGACCCAGTACTTC	CATSPLGGEETQYF
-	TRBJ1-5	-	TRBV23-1	TGCGCCAGCAGTCACCCGCCGTGCCAGCATTTT	CASSHPPCQHF
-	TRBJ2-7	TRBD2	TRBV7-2	TGTGCCAGCAGCTTCTATGCCCGGGGGAGGGCGATCCCCTACGAGCAGTACTTC	CASSFYARGRAIPYEQYF
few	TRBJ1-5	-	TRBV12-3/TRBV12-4	TGTGCCAGCGGTTCTCAATTCAATCAGCCCCAGCATTTT	CASGSQFNQPQHF
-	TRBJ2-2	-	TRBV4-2	TGTGCCAGCAGCCAGCAAGCGGGCTCGAACACCGGGGAGCTGTTTTTT	CASSQQAGSNTGELFF
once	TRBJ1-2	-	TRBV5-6	TGTGCCAGCAGTGAAGGACGAGGGGCTTATGGCTACACCTTC	CASSEGRGAYGYTF
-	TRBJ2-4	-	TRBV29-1	TGCAGCGTTGAGGGGTTGCTGCGAGACATTCAGTACTTC	CSVEGLLRDIQYF
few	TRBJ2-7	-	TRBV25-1	TGTGCCAGCGGTCCCTCTTTTACCTACGAGCAGTACTTC	CASGPSFTYEQYF
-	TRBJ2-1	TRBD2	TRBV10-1	TGCGCCAGCACGTCCGGGACTACCTACAATGAGCAGTTCTTC	CASTSGTTYNEQFF
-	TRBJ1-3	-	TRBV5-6	TGTGCCAGCAGCTCCGGAATCTGGGCCTCTGGAAACACCATATATTTT	CASSSGIWASGNTIYF
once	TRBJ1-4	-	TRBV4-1	TGCGCCAGCAGCCAGGAAAGGGGCATCGAGGGGGAAAAACTGTTTTTT	CASSQERGIEGEKLFF
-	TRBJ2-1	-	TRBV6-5	TGTGCCAGCAGTTACGGCAGGACCAATGAGCAGTTCTTC	CASSYGRTNEQFF
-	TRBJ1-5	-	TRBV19	TGTGCCAGTAGTGGGCGTTATCAGCCCCAGCATTTT	CASSGRYQPQHF
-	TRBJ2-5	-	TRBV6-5	TGTGCCAGCAGCAGGGAAGCGGAGACCCAGTACTTC	CASSREAETQYF
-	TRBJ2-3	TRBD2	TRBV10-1	TGCGCCAGCAGTCCGGGACTAGCAAGAGGCACAGATACGCAGTATTTT	CASSPGLARGTDTQYF
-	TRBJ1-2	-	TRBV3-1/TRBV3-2	TGTGCCAGCAGCCAAGGGATAGATAACTATGGCTACACCTTC	CASSQGIDNYGYTF
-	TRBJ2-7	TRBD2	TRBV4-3	TGCGCCAGCAGCCAAGATTGGGCTAGCGGGAGTTACGAGCAGTACTTC	CASSQDWASGSYEQYF
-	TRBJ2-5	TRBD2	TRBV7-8	TGTGCCAGCACCACCCCCCGGACTAGCGGGACCGCGGGGGAGACCCAGTACTTC	CASTTPRTSGTAGETQYF
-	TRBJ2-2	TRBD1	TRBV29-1	TGCAGCGTCGCGGGACAGGTGCCCGGGGAGCTGTTTTTT	CSVAGQVPGELFF
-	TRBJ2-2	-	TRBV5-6	TGTGCCAGCAGTGAGGGTAGCTTCACCGGGGAGCTGTTTTTT	CASSEGSFTGELFF
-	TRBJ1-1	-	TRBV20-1	TGCAGTGCAAAGAGGAACACTGAAGCTTTCTTT	CSAKRNTEAFF
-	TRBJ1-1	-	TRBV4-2	TGTGCCAGCAGCCCTCGACTGGACAAAGGACACACTGAAGCTTTCTTT	CASSPRLDKGHTEAFF
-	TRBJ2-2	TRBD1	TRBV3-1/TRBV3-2	TGTGCCAGCAGCCCCCACAGGGGGAGCACCGGGGAGCTGTTTTTT	CASSPHRGSTGELFF